Listed below are T cell receptor beta chains from one sample, sequenced in a study of blood T cell repertoires in COVID-19. Profiled with immunoSEQ multiplex PCR; TCRdb holds only in-frame clones, not every one. The table shows about 250,000 clones, with approximately 80% occurring only once. Material: peripheral blood. The receptor source for this set is a man in his forties with acute or convalescent COVID-19. Both conserved end residues are part of each CDR3. Fields, in order: D gene, J gene, clone size, V gene, CDR3 DNA, CDR3 protein. A D gene is named only where the DNA matches it firmly. Not every row has a clone size; where given, it reads once, few, many or a size class.

TRBD1	TRBJ1-4	.	TRBV9	TGTGCCAGCAGCACACGACAGGGTAGGAATAATGAAAAACTGTTTTTT	CASSTRQGRNNEKLFF
.	TRBJ2-4	.	TRBV10-3	TGTGCCATCAGTGAACTGGAAAACATTCAGTACTTC	CAISELENIQYF
TRBD2	TRBJ2-7	.	TRBV18	TGTGCCAGCTCACCAAGCGGGAGATCCTACGAGCAGTACTTC	CASSPSGRSYEQYF
TRBD1	TRBJ2-3	.	TRBV15	TGTGCCACCAGCCGCTGGGGGGTGGGACAGGGCCATATGGATACGCAGTATTTT	CATSRWGVGQGHMDTQYF
.	TRBJ1-2	.	TRBV19	TGTGCCAGTAGTATCTTGGAGGGGTTCTATGGCTACACCTTC	CASSILEGFYGYTF
.	TRBJ1-1	.	TRBV3-1/TRBV3-2	TGTGCCAGCAGCCAAGACACTCCGTTGAACACTGAAGCTTTCTTT	CASSQDTPLNTEAFF
.	TRBJ1-2	.	TRBV10-3	TGTGCCACCTACAGGGAAATCTACACCTTC	CATYREIYTF
.	TRBJ1-5	.	TRBV6-2/TRBV6-3	TGTGCCAGCAGTTACACCAGGATCCAGCCCCAGCATTTT	CASSYTRIQPQHF
.	TRBJ1-6	.	TRBV29-1	TGCAGCGCCTCCTCTGGGGGCGTCCGTTCACCCCTCCACTTT	CSASSGGVRSPLHF
TRBD2	TRBJ2-7	.	TRBV5-5	TGTGCCAGCAGCTTGTACAGCGGGACGACCTACGAGCAGTACTTC	CASSLYSGTTYEQYF
TRBD1	TRBJ1-3	.	TRBV2	TGTGCCAGCAGTTTGACAGGGCTACCTGGAAACACCATATATTTT	CASSLTGLPGNTIYF
.	TRBJ1-4	.	TRBV4-1	TGCGCCAGCAGCCCCCAAGGGACCGAAGGGGGTGAAAAACTGTTTTTT	CASSPQGTEGGEKLFF
.	TRBJ2-6	few	TRBV29-1	TGCAGCGTTGGAGGGGGCTCTGGGGCCAACGTCCTGACTTTC	CSVGGGSGANVLTF
TRBD2	TRBJ2-7	.	TRBV9	TGTGCCAGCAGCGGAGGCGGGAGCTCCTACGAGCAGTACTTC	CASSGGGSSYEQYF
TRBD1	TRBJ1-1	few	TRBV28	TGTGCCAGCAGTATTCCGGGACAGACGAACACTGAAGCTTTCTTT	CASSIPGQTNTEAFF
.	TRBJ2-5	.	TRBV7-2	TGTGCCAGCAGCTTACAAGTCGGGTGGCAAGAGACCCAGTACTTC	CASSLQVGWQETQYF
.	TRBJ2-5	.	TRBV12-5	TGTGCTAGTGGTTCCGGGTGGAACCAAGAGACCCAGTACTTC	CASGSGWNQETQYF
.	TRBJ2-5	.	TRBV5-1	TGCGCCAGCAGCTTGGACGGACTGGGGACCCAGTACTTC	CASSLDGLGTQYF
TRBD1	TRBJ2-7	.	TRBV7-9	TGTGCCAGCAGCTTAGCGGGACAGGCTCGGAGGGAGCAGTACTTC	CASSLAGQARREQYF
TRBD1	TRBJ1-2	.	TRBV7-8	TGTGCCAGCAGCTTAGAAGACAGGGGTGGCTACACCTTC	CASSLEDRGGYTF
.	TRBJ1-1	.	TRBV6-2/TRBV6-3	TGTGCCAGCAGTTACGGAGGGAGATCAGTGAACACTGAAGCTTTCTTT	CASSYGGRSVNTEAFF
.	TRBJ2-3	once	TRBV12-5	TGTGCTAGTGGTTTGGATAGCACGGCGGATACGCAGTATTTT	CASGLDSTADTQYF
.	TRBJ2-1	.	TRBV19	TGTGCCAGTACCTCCCCCCGGAGCCGGGCAGGGGATGAGCAGTTCTTC	CASTSPRSRAGDEQFF
.	TRBJ1-5	.	TRBV6-5	TGTGCCAGCAGTTACTCGCCACAGGGCGGACAGCCCCAGCATTTT	CASSYSPQGGQPQHF
TRBD1	TRBJ2-7	.	TRBV6-6	TGTGCCAGCAGGCAGACAGGGGGGTTGAACGAGCAGTACTTC	CASRQTGGLNEQYF
.	TRBJ2-1	.	TRBV18	TGTGCCAGCTCACCGACTCGGGACAATGAGCAGTTCTTC	CASSPTRDNEQFF
TRBD1	TRBJ1-1	.	TRBV6-2/TRBV6-3	TGTGCCAGCAGTCAGGGGGGAGCGGCCACTGAAGCTTTCTTT	CASSQGGAATEAFF
.	TRBJ2-6	once	TRBV10-3	TGTGCCATCAGTGAGAGGAGGGCTGGGGCCAACGTCCTGACTTTC	CAISERRAGANVLTF
.	TRBJ2-1	once	TRBV27	TGTGCCAGCAGTTTATCCACCGTCCGGGAAGGGGGCTCCTACAATGAGCAGTTCTTC	CASSLSTVREGGSYNEQFF
.	TRBJ1-2	.	TRBV28	TGTGCCAGCAGTTTCTTAGAGGGGGTCCACTATGGCTACACCTTC	CASSFLEGVHYGYTF
TRBD1	TRBJ1-2	.	TRBV5-1	TGCGCCAGCAGCTTGGAACGCAGGGGGCAAGGCTATGGCTACACCTTC	CASSLERRGQGYGYTF
.	TRBJ2-7	.	TRBV5-4	TGTGCCAGCAGCTTGGACCAGGGAGGTCCCTACGAGCAGTACTTC	CASSLDQGGPYEQYF
TRBD2	TRBJ2-7	.	TRBV28	TGTGCCAGCAGTCCCCCCGGGACAGGGGATTTACTAGCGGGAGGATCGGCGCAGTACTTC	CASSPPGTGDLLAGGSAQYF
TRBD1	TRBJ1-1	.	TRBV19	TGTGCCAGTAGGACCCGACAGGGACAGATGAACACTGAAGCTTTCTTT	CASRTRQGQMNTEAFF
.	TRBJ2-1	once	TRBV9	TGTGCCAGCAGCGGTGTAATGGGCTCGAGCTCCTACAATGAGCAGTTCTTC	CASSGVMGSSSYNEQFF
.	TRBJ2-1	.	TRBV5-4	TGTGCCAGCAGCAGGGGTCCCTCAACGGGGGATGAGCAGTTCTTC	CASSRGPSTGDEQFF
TRBD2	TRBJ2-7	.	TRBV28	TGTGCCAGCAGTTCGCCCGGACTAGCGGGAGGCTACGAGCAGTACTTC	CASSSPGLAGGYEQYF
TRBD2	TRBJ2-1	.	TRBV18	TGTGCCAGCTCACCGCGACTAGCGTCAAGCTCCTACAATGAGCAGTTCTTC	CASSPRLASSSYNEQFF
TRBD1	TRBJ2-7	.	TRBV2	TGTGCCAGCAGCATACAACCAGGGGGCGCAGAGCAGTACTTC	CASSIQPGGAEQYF
.	TRBJ2-7	.	TRBV19	TGTGCCAGTAGTATCTCCCAGGGAGGCTCCTACGAGCAGTACTTC	CASSISQGGSYEQYF
.	TRBJ2-1	.	TRBV12-3/TRBV12-4	TGTGCCAGCAGTTTAGTTATCGGGGAGCAGTTCTTC	CASSLVIGEQFF
.	TRBJ1-1	.	TRBV27	TGTGCCAGCAGTTTGAAGGGAGACACTGAAGCTTTCTTT	CASSLKGDTEAFF
.	TRBJ1-2	.	TRBV5-6	TGTGCCAGCAGCTCGGGGGGTAGAGAGGAGGACTATGGCTACACCTTC	CASSSGGREEDYGYTF
TRBD1	TRBJ1-1	.	TRBV30	TGTGCCTGGAACCTAAACAGGGGTGGCACTGAAGCTTTCTTT	CAWNLNRGGTEAFF
.	TRBJ2-5	few	TRBV29-1	TGCAGCGTTAGATTGGGGGAGGCACAAGAGACCCAGTACTTC	CSVRLGEAQETQYF
.	TRBJ2-5	.	TRBV30	TGTGCCTGGAGTGTAATCCTGGAGACCCAGTACTTC	CAWSVILETQYF
.	TRBJ1-1	.	TRBV27	TGTGCCAGCAGTTTATTCGGCGGATCGAACACTGAAGCTTTCTTT	CASSLFGGSNTEAFF
.	TRBJ1-4	.	TRBV4-2	TGTGCCAGCAGCCAAGATCTTTCTGTCAAAACCCTAAATGAAAAACTGTTTTTT	CASSQDLSVKTLNEKLFF
.	TRBJ2-1	many	TRBV5-5	TGTGCCAGCAGTTTTGTTCCTTCCGGTGAGCAGTTCTTC	CASSFVPSGEQFF
.	TRBJ1-1	once	TRBV5-6	TGTGCCAGCAGTTATAGGAACACTGAAGCTTTCTTT	CASSYRNTEAFF
.	TRBJ2-5	few	TRBV18	TGTGCCAGCTCACCAGGGGCCTCGGATTTTTTCCAAGAGACCCAGTACTTC	CASSPGASDFFQETQYF
TRBD1	TRBJ1-3	many	TRBV19	TGTGCCAGTAATAATCCCGGGACAGTGAGCTCTGGAAACACCATATATTTT	CASNNPGTVSSGNTIYF
TRBD1	TRBJ1-2	.	TRBV11-2	TGTGCCAGCAGAGGGCTCAAGGACAGGGATAACTATGGCTACACCTTC	CASRGLKDRDNYGYTF